The 31 T cell receptor beta chains in this list originate from one sample, sequenced in a study of cytomegalovirus exposure and HLA in healthy donors. PCR involved 60 Vbeta and 13 Jbeta primers. Generated by immunoSEQ multiplex PCR, the TCRdb table keeps only in-frame clones and is missing some. The sample includes approximately 160,000 clones, 65% to 80% of them seen just once. The sequenced sample consisted of PBMCs. These receptors were taken from a woman between 40 and 55 years old in good health and CMV-seropositive.

This clone has a single count. This chain joins TRBV27 and TRBJ1-6; no firm D call. The V gene lost 2 bases and the J gene lost 4 bases, with 9 bases spanning the gap. The CDR3 is made up of 15 amino acids. Germline assignment: CDR1 MNHEY and CDR2 SMNVEV (reference sequence). CDR3 DNA: TGTGCCAGCAGTTTAGAAGCTCGTTATAATTCACCCCTCCACTTT. It encodes CASSLEARYNSPLHF.

In its sample, this clone was seen once. The V and J genes are TRBV10-1 and TRBJ1-2; 9 bases match TRBD1. Looked up from germline, CDR1 is WNHNN and CDR2 is SYGVQD (reference sequence). The V and J ends lost 5 bases and 8 bases, in that order; junction bases with no gene match: 6. CDR3 size: 13 residues. The CDR3 spells CASSPGTGHGYTF. CDR3 nucleotides: TGCGCCAGCAGTCCCGGGACAGGGCACGGCTACACCTTC.

This chain joins TRBV7-2 and TRBJ2-1, with D perhaps TRBD2 (6 bases). This CDR3 is 14 amino acids long. Germline loops: CDR1 SGHTA, CDR2 FQGNSA. The V end was cut by 6 bases, the J end by 6 bases, with 15 bases between. CDR3: CASSPEGGANEQFF. Here the CDR3 DNA reads TGTGCCAGCAGTCCTGAGGGCGGGGCCAATGAGCAGTTCTTC. The full variable domain, in which reference TRBV7-2 and TRBJ2-1 provide the parts outside the CDR3, is GAGVSQSPSNKVTEKGKDVELRCDPISGHTALYWYRQSLGQGLEFLIYFQGNSAPDKSGLPSDRFSAERTGGSVSTLTIQRTQQEDSAVYLCASSPEGGANEQFFGPGTRLTVL.

This clone was counted only a few times. The chain employs TRBV5-8 and TRBJ2-7, with a possible D match to TRBD1 (5 bases). This CDR3 comprises 15 residues. The germline V gene encodes CDR1 SGHTS and CDR2 YDEGEE. V gave up 7 bases and J gave up 1 base, with 18 bases separating them. The CDR3, as DNA: TGTGCCAGCCATTTATTGGGTTCAGGGTCCTACGAGCAGTACTTC. It translates to CASHLLGSGSYEQYF.

This clone was observed once. The chain combines TRBV5-8 with TRBJ2-5, with 8 bases lining up with TRBD2. The junction had 1 base not matched to a gene; V was cut back by 2 bases and J by 1 base. Germline V CDR1 and CDR2: SGHTS, YDEGEE. The CDR3 length is 14 residues. This CDR3 is CASSFSGTQETQYF. The CDR3 DNA follows: TGTGCCAGCAGCTTTAGCGGGACCCAAGAGACCCAGTACTTC.

This chain connects TRBV7-2 to TRBJ2-5; weak D call: TRBD1 (6 bases). The CDR3 spans 17 residues. Deletions cut 0 bases from V and 11 bases from J, with 25 bases between. Per germline, CDR1 SGHTA and CDR2 FQGNSA. The CDR3: CASSLAGQREVLREQYF. CDR3 in DNA: TGTGCCAGCAGCTTAGCTGGACAGCGCGAGGTTTTGCGTGAGCAGTACTTC.

The chain has TRBV7-9 and TRBJ2-7; D is possibly TRBD2 (6 bases). Germline CDR1 reads SEHNR; CDR2 reads FQNEAQ (reference sequence). Between the trimmed V and J ends, which lost 4 bases and 1 base, there was a span of 17 bases. The CDR3 spans 16 residues. The CDR3 loop reads CASSSNRDWASYEQYF. DNA for the CDR3: TGTGCCAGCAGCTCCAACCGGGACTGGGCTTCCTACGAGCAGTACTTC.

The rearrangement links TRBV11-2 to TRBJ2-1, with TRBD2 matching over 9 bases. Germline values: CDR1 SGHAT, CDR2 FQNNGV. This CDR3 has 16 residues. With V trimmed by 1 base and J by 3 bases, 4 bases remained unmatched. CDR3 residues: CASSLVAGVIYNEQFF. CDR3 coding DNA: TGTGCCAGCAGCTTAGTAGCGGGAGTAATCTACAATGAGCAGTTCTTC.

The V gene is TRBV7-2, the J gene TRBJ2-1; unclear D gene. Between the trimmed V and J ends, which lost 5 bases and 2 bases, there was a span of 13 bases. This CDR3 comprises 15 residues. Per the germline V gene, CDR1 is SGHTA and CDR2 is FQGNSA. Here the CDR3 DNA reads TGTGCCAGCAGCCCGAGCCCGTCCACCTACAATGAGCAGTTCTTC. Its protein product is CASSPSPSTYNEQFF.

The rearrangement joins TRBV6-5 to TRBJ2-5; 11 positions agree with TRBD2. The CDR3 is 16 residues long. Germline values: CDR1 MNHEY, CDR2 SVGAGI. V dropped 0 bases and J dropped 5; count of bases not matched to a gene: 5. The CDR3 DNA reads TGTGCCAGCAGTTACTCTACGACTAGCGGGATGGAGACCCAGTACTTC. This gives the protein CASSYSTTSGMETQYF.

The V call is TRBV7-2, the J call TRBJ1-3; D gene ambiguous. Germline V CDR1 and CDR2: SGHTA, FQGNSA. The CDR3 is 19 residues long. Trimming removed 5 bases at V and 0 bases at J, with 23 bases between. The DNA of the CDR3 is TGTGCCAGCAGCCAATACGGGCGGGCAGCCCGATTCTCTGGAAACACCATATATTTT. Protein sequence: CASSQYGRAARFSGNTIYF.

This rearrangement joins TRBV5-6 to TRBJ2-2; TRBD2 aligns across 8 bases. CDR1 is SGHDT and CDR2 is YYEEEE in the germline V gene. The CDR3 runs to 15 residues. The J segment lost 5 bases and the V segment lost 5 bases, leaving 8 bases of the junction unmatched. For the CDR3, the DNA is TGTGCCAGCAGGATTGGACTAGCTGGAACCGGGGAGCTGTTTTTT. Translating gives CASRIGLAGTGELFF.

The rearrangement joins TRBV5-4 to TRBJ1-5; 7 bases line up with TRBD1. This CDR3 contains 14 residues. Germline assignment: CDR1 SGHNT and CDR2 YYREEE (reference sequence). The trim removed 4 bases at V and 1 base at J, leaving 2 bases unmatched. The CDR3 DNA reads TGTGCCAGCAGCCTGACAGGGAGCAATCAGCCCCAGCATTTT. Residues: CASSLTGSNQPQHF.

The chain links TRBV7-9 to TRBJ2-7, with 9 nucleotides matching TRBD2. The CDR3 runs to 16 residues. Germline V gene lookup returns CDR1 SEHNR and CDR2 FQNEAQ (reference sequence). V was clipped by 6 bases and J by 0 bases; unmatched bases: 9. CDR3 nucleotide sequence: TGTGCCAGCAGTGAGGCGGGGGGGGCACTCTCCTACGAGCAGTACTTC. Protein product: CASSEAGGALSYEQYF.

This CDR3 reads CAISATETGELFF. The CDR3 coding sequence is TGTGCCATCAGTGCGACAGAAACCGGGGAGCTGTTTTTT. The rearrangement uses TRBV10-3 and TRBJ2-2; the D gene is possibly TRBD1 (5 bases). The length of the CDR3 is 13 residues. Looked up from germline, CDR1 is ENHRY and CDR2 is SYGVKD. The V and J ends lost 4 bases and 5 bases respectively, with 8 bases between them.

A few counts support this clone. The rearrangement joins TRBV5-1 to TRBJ2-7; 8 bases agree with TRBD1. The CDR3 is 13 residues long. Germline-derived CDR1 and CDR2 are SGHRS and YFSETQ. Trimming at V came to 4 bases and at J to 3 bases, leaving 3 bases not matched to a gene. The CDR3 region has the DNA TGCGCCAGCAGCCAGACAGGGGTCTACGAGCAGTACTTC. It yields the protein CASSQTGVYEQYF.

The V call is TRBV7-2, the J call TRBJ1-1; no clear D. CDR1 and CDR2 from the germline V gene are SGHTA and FQGNSA. The CDR3 is 11 amino acids. V lost 2 bases and J lost 5, with 3 bases in between. CDR3: CASSLLTEAFF. The CDR3 nucleotides read TGTGCCAGCAGCTTACTGACTGAAGCTTTCTTT.

This clone was detected a few times. V gene TRBV11-2 combines with J gene TRBJ1-2, with D tentatively TRBD1 (6 bases). CDR3 size: 13 residues. Per germline, CDR1 SGHAT and CDR2 FQNNGV. Trimming shortened V by 4 bases and J by 2 bases, and 8 bases separated the two germline ends. The CDR3 loop is CASSSQGNYGYTF. The CDR3 DNA reads as TGTGCCAGCAGCTCACAGGGAAACTATGGCTACACCTTC. Full variable domain (remainder filled in from reference TRBV11-2 and TRBJ1-2): EAGVAQSPRYKIIEKRQSVAFWCNPISGHATLYWYQQILGQGPKLLIQFQNNGVVDDSQLPKDRFSAERLKGVDSTLKIQPAKLEDSAVYLCASSSQGNYGYTFGSGTRLTVV.

This clone was detected once. The V call is TRBV27, the J call TRBJ2-3, with TRBD2 matching 7 bases. Looked up from germline, CDR1 is MNHEY and CDR2 is SMNVEV (reference sequence). CDR3 length: 15 amino acids. The V and J ends lost 6 bases and 0 bases, in that order; junction bases with no gene match: 6. The CDR3 region is CASSFEAGSTDTQYF. The CDR3 region has the DNA TGTGCCAGCAGCTTCGAAGCGGGAAGCACAGATACGCAGTATTTT.

This chain uses TRBV6-5 with TRBJ1-1; D is undetermined. V gave up 2 bases and J gave up 0 bases, with 13 bases separating them. CDR3 size: 16 residues. Germline loops: CDR1 MNHEY, CDR2 SVGAGI. The CDR3 loop is CASSYGGVLMNTEAFF. CDR3 coding DNA: TGTGCCAGCAGTTACGGCGGGGTCCTTATGAACACTGAAGCTTTCTTT.

The chain employs TRBV7-9 and TRBJ1-1; maybe TRBD1 (6 bases). The germline V gene encodes CDR1 SEHNR and CDR2 FQNEAQ (reference sequence). The CDR3 runs to 13 residues. V gave up 4 bases and J gave up 1 base, with 7 bases separating them. The CDR3 sequence is CASSSQGNTEAFF. As DNA, the CDR3 is TGTGCCAGCAGCTCACAGGGGAACACTGAAGCTTTCTTT.

In the case of this clone: Because the CDR3 is missing its conserved closing phenylalanine or tryptophan, this is likely a read error. CDR3 bases: TGCGCCAGCAGCCCCCTGGGGGCGAGTGGCTACACCTCC. This encodes CASSPLGASGYTS. The V call is TRBV4-3, the J call TRBJ1-2; possible D gene TRBD1, 6 bases. The CDR3 spans 13 residues. The V end was cut by 4 bases, the J end by 7 bases, with 13 bases between. Germline CDR1 LGHNA, CDR2 YSLEER.

V is TRBV4-3 and J is TRBJ1-6; tentative D call: TRBD1 (6 bases). V dropped 0 bases and J dropped 3 bases, with 6 bases sitting between them. Germline CDR1 LGHNA, CDR2 YSLEER. The CDR3 length is 15 residues. CDR3 sequence reads: CASSQEGHYNSPLHF. The DNA of the CDR3 is TGCGCCAGCAGCCAAGAGGGACACTATAATTCACCCCTCCACTTT.

This chain connects TRBV7-9 to TRBJ1-3, with 10 bases fitting TRBD1. The V gene's germline CDR1 is SEHNR and CDR2 FQNEAQ (reference sequence). Trimming at V came to 6 bases and at J to 2 bases, leaving 13 bases not matched to a gene. The CDR3 covers 18 residues. The CDR3 is CASSLRSGQGGTGNTIYF. The CDR3 DNA reads TGTGCCAGCAGTCTTCGTTCTGGACAGGGGGGGACTGGAAACACCATATATTTT.

Details on this clone: This same CDR3 is encoded by further DNA sequences in the sample. The chain couples TRBV7-2 to TRBJ2-7; TRBD1 agrees at 8 bases. V lost 3 bases to trimming and J lost 3 bases; unmatched junction nucleotides: 4. The CDR3 runs 14 residues. Germline CDR1 reads SGHTA; CDR2 reads FQGNSA. The CDR3 spells CASSFGQGDYEQYF. In nucleotides, the CDR3 is TGTGCCAGCAGCTTCGGACAGGGAGACTACGAGCAGTACTTC. Filled out from reference TRBV7-2 and TRBJ2-7, the complete variable domain reads GAGVSQSPSNKVTEKGKDVELRCDPISGHTALYWYRQSLGQGLEFLIYFQGNSAPDKSGLPSDRFSAERTGGSVSTLTIQRTQQEDSAVYLCASSFGQGDYEQYFGPGTRLTVT.

Comments on this clone: Compared with germline, one end of the junction differs, possibly owing to a read error. The chain is built from TRBV7-9 and TRBJ2-2, with 11 bases fitting TRBD2. There are 16 residues in the CDR3. Germline V gives CDR1 SEHNR, CDR2 FQNEAQ (reference sequence). CDR3 sequence (DNA): TGTACCAGCAGACCCGGGACTAGCGGTTTTACCGGGGAGCTGTTTTTT. Protein product: CTSRPGTSGFTGELFF.

The chain employs TRBV5-1 and TRBJ2-3; TRBD2 is a possible D gene (7 bases). Germline V gene data show CDR1 as SGHRS and CDR2 as YFSETQ. This CDR3 contains 16 residues. Trimming took 1 base from V and 2 from J, leaving 14 bases between them. CDR3 loop: CASSLKAGATTDTQYF. CDR3 DNA: TGCGCCAGCAGCTTGAAGGCGGGGGCGACCACAGATACGCAGTATTTT.

CDR3 sequence: CASSILSGTGPSEQYF. CDR3 sequence (DNA): TGTGCCAGTAGTATATTATCCGGGACAGGACCCTCGGAGCAGTACTTC. The chain joins TRBV19 to TRBJ2-7, with TRBD1 matching 8 bases. The V and J ends lost 2 bases and 7 bases, in that order; junction bases with no gene match: 13. The CDR3 has 16 amino acids. Germline V gives CDR1 LNHDA, CDR2 SQIVND (reference sequence).

The V call is TRBV2, the J call TRBJ2-3, with 8 nucleotides matching TRBD2. J lost 2 bases, V lost 4 bases, and 5 bases had no gene match. The CDR3 spans 15 residues. CDR1 and CDR2 (germline): SNHLY, FYNNEI. The CDR3 sequence: CASSALAGNTDTQYF. The DNA of the CDR3 is TGTGCCAGCAGTGCGTTAGCGGGGAACACAGATACGCAGTATTTT. Together with reference TRBV2 and TRBJ2-3, the CDR3 gives the full variable domain: EPEVTQTPSHQVTQMGQEVILRCVPISNHLYFYWYRQILGQKVEFLVSFYNNEISEKSEIFDDQFSVERPDGSNFTLKIRSTKLEDSAMYFCASSALAGNTDTQYFGPGTRLTVL.

The chain has TRBV7-2 and TRBJ2-3; 9 bases align to TRBD2. Per germline, CDR1 SGHTA and CDR2 FQGNSA. Losses at the gene ends were 2 bases for V and 2 bases for J; bases not matched to a gene: 5. There are 16 residues in the CDR3. The CDR3 sequence: CASSLKLAGVTDTQYF. CDR3 sequence (DNA): TGTGCCAGCAGCTTAAAACTAGCGGGCGTCACAGATACGCAGTATTTT.

The chain recombines TRBV7-2 with TRBJ2-7, with a tentative D call TRBD2 (6 bases). The V end lost 2 bases, the J end lost 7 bases, and 18 bases lay between the germline ends. Germline assignment: CDR1 SGHTA and CDR2 FQGNSA. The CDR3 is 15 amino acids. The chain's CDR3 is CASSLLRESFGEQYF. CDR3 nucleotide sequence: TGTGCCAGCAGCTTACTTCGGGAGTCGTTCGGGGAGCAGTACTTC.